The 8 T cell receptor beta chains below come from one sample, sequenced in a study of vaccination effects on CD4 cells after COVID-19. The method was immunoSEQ multiplex PCR; TCRdb's version includes in-frame clones alone and lacks a portion of them. This table holds some 50,000 clones, about four fifths found once. The antigens for these receptors are not known. The culture ran for nine to eleven days, and then CD4+ T cells were isolated. A positive SARS-CoV-2 PCR test fell between March and December 2020. Participants each got two BNT162b2 or mRNA-1273 vaccine doses. The sample in question was CD4+ T cells from PBMCs cultured without peptide, obtained after COVID-19 vaccination. These receptors came from a human donor who had a prior SARS-CoV-2 infection.

The chain combines TRBV29-1 with TRBJ2-5; unclear D gene. This CDR3 comprises 18 residues. With 3 bases removed from V and 2 bases from J, the gap between germline ends came to 25 bases. The V gene's germline CDR1 is SQVTM and CDR2 ANQGSEA. CDR3 in DNA: TGCAGCGTTGAGGCCCTCCCACCCGACGCGTTATCACAAGAGACCCAGTACTTC. Residues: CSVEALPPDALSQETQYF. The variable domain in full, with the rest retrieved from reference TRBV29-1 and TRBJ2-5, is SAVISQKPSRDICQRGTSLTIQCQVDSQVTMMFWYRQQPGQSLTLIATANQGSEATYESGFVIDKFPISRPNLTFSTLTVSNMSPEDSSIYLCSVEALPPDALSQETQYFGPGTRLLVL.

The V gene is TRBV5-6, the J gene TRBJ1-1, with TRBD1 matching over 9 bases. This CDR3 region has 15 residues. With V trimmed by 2 bases and J by 6 bases, 8 bases remained unmatched. Germline CDR1 SGHDT, CDR2 YYEEEE. CDR3 in amino acids: CASSLAGTGWAEAFF. CDR3 sequence (DNA): TGTGCCAGCAGCTTAGCCGGGACAGGGTGGGCTGAAGCTTTCTTT.

This clone showed up just once. The J gene is TRBJ2-5, the V gene TRBV9; weak D call: TRBD1 (6 bases). This CDR3 is 16 amino acids long. Germline CDR1 SGDLS, CDR2 YYNGEE. The germline V and J ends were trimmed by 0 bases and 1 base, with 13 bases remaining between them. The CDR3 sequence: CASSVGPGEGQETQYF. As DNA, the CDR3 is TGTGCCAGCAGCGTAGGCCCAGGGGAAGGCCAAGAGACCCAGTACTTC.

CDR3 bases: TGTGCCAGCAGCCCAGGACTAGCGGGGGGGACCCAGTACTTC. Residues: CASSPGLAGGTQYF. The rearrangement uses TRBV7-9 and TRBJ2-5, with 14 positions matching TRBD2. CDR1 and CDR2 (germline): SEHNR, FQNEAQ (reference sequence). With V trimmed by 5 bases and J by 7 bases, 3 bases remained unmatched. This CDR3 region has 14 residues.

The J gene is TRBJ1-1, the V gene TRBV5-5; a weak D match, TRBD1 (5 bases). Looked up from germline, CDR1 is SGHKS and CDR2 is YYEKEE (reference sequence). The CDR3 length is 13 residues. The V gene lost 1 base and the J gene lost 7 bases, with 11 bases spanning the gap. CDR3 loop: CASSLSGLGEAFF. CDR3 nucleotide sequence: TGTGCCAGCAGCTTGTCAGGGTTGGGTGAAGCTTTCTTT. Combining the CDR3 with reference TRBV5-5 and TRBJ1-1 gives the whole variable domain DAGVTQSPTHLIKTRGQQVTLRCSPISGHKSVSWYQQVLGQGPQFIFQYYEKEERGRGNFPDRFSARQFPNYSSELNVNALLLGDSALYLCASSLSGLGEAFFGQGTRLTVV.

The rearrangement uses TRBV9 and TRBJ2-1; weak D call: TRBD2 (6 bases). Trimming stripped 2 bases from V and 4 bases from J, with 13 bases between. This CDR3 contains 15 residues. Per germline, CDR1 SGDLS and CDR2 YYNGEE. The CDR3 DNA is TGTGCCAGCAGCGTGGCTGGCGGGAAGTACAATGAGCAGTTCTTC. Translating gives CASSVAGGKYNEQFF.

This chain links TRBV11-3 with TRBJ2-3, with 9 nucleotides matching TRBD2. The V and J ends lost 1 base and 4 bases, in that order; junction bases with no gene match: 3. This CDR3 has 15 residues. The germline CDR1 and CDR2 sequences are SGHNT and YENEEA. Here the CDR3 reads CASSLGVAGADTQYF. CDR3 bases: TGTGCCAGCAGCTTAGGGGTAGCGGGAGCAGATACGCAGTATTTT.

The chain is built from TRBV18 and TRBJ2-1; TRBD2 agrees at 8 bases. V trimming: 3 bases; J trimming: 9 bases; junction bases outside the gene matches: 13. Germline CDR1 reads KGHSH; CDR2 reads LQKENI. This CDR3 spans 16 amino acids. CDR3 sequence reads: CASSPPQVAGKIEQFF. The CDR3 nucleotides read TGTGCCAGCTCACCCCCCCAGGTAGCGGGAAAGATTGAGCAGTTCTTC.